One and the same sample provided the 25 T cell receptor beta chains below, sequenced in a study of blood T cell repertoires in COVID-19. Produced via immunoSEQ multiplex PCR; TCRdb's table is partial and in-frame only. The data contain 250,000 to 300,000 clones, 82% of them singletons. The sequenced material came from peripheral blood. These receptors all come from a woman between 18 and 29 years old with acute or convalescent COVID-19.

This sequence joins TRBV10-1 and TRBJ1-4; no reliable D call. Germline V CDR1 and CDR2: WNHNN, SYGVQD (reference sequence). The length of the CDR3 is 13 residues. The V gene lost 6 bases and the J gene lost 2 bases, with 7 bases spanning the gap. CDR3 nucleotide sequence: TGCGCCAGCAGGCGGCCGACTAATGAAAAACTGTTTTTT. Its translation is CASRRPTNEKLFF.

This clone was picked up one time. The chain couples TRBV7-3 to TRBJ2-5; 7 bases are a match to TRBD2. The CDR3 runs to 16 residues. Trimming took 2 bases from V and 5 from J; bases not matched to a gene: 11. The V gene's germline CDR1 is SGHTA and CDR2 FQGTGA. The CDR3 protein is CASSLWGGEARETQYF. In nucleotides, the CDR3 is TGTGCCAGCAGCTTATGGGGGGGAGAAGCTCGGGAGACCCAGTACTTC.

This sequence joins TRBV5-1 and TRBJ1-2; no firm D call. Looked up from germline, CDR1 is SGHRS and CDR2 is YFSETQ. The CDR3 runs 13 residues. Deletions cut 3 bases from V and 0 bases from J, with 6 bases between. CDR3 sequence (DNA): TGCGCCAGCAGCTCCGGGACTAACTATGGCTACACCTTC. This gives the protein CASSSGTNYGYTF.

The J gene is TRBJ2-1, the V gene TRBV28, with 7 bases lining up with TRBD2. V trimming: 3 bases; J trimming: 9 bases; junction bases outside the gene matches: 8. Germline V lookup: CDR1 MDHEN, CDR2 SYDVKM. The CDR3 sequence is 14 residues long. This chain's CDR3 is CASSLGGRASEQFF. The DNA of the CDR3 is TGTGCCAGCAGTTTGGGTGGGAGGGCCAGTGAGCAGTTCTTC.

The CDR3 spells CASSREGAWDEQYF. The CDR3 nucleotides are TGCGCCAGCAGCCGCGAGGGGGCCTGGGACGAGCAGTACTTC. The chain uses TRBV5-1 and TRBJ2-7, with TRBD1 identical over 7 bases. This CDR3 region has 14 residues. Germline trimming cut 4 bases from V and 5 bases from J; bases unmatched to any gene: 9. Per germline, CDR1 SGHRS and CDR2 YFSETQ.

This clone was found once. The V call is TRBV10-1, the J call TRBJ2-3, with a weak D call TRBD1 (6 bases). This CDR3 has 14 amino acids. V lost 6 bases and J 4 bases, leaving 14 bases between the germline ends. Germline CDR1 and CDR2: WNHNN and SYGVQD (reference sequence). CDR3 sequence: CASSGQSSPDTQYF. CDR3 DNA: TGCGCCAGCAGCGGACAGTCCTCCCCAGATACGCAGTATTTT.

This chain uses TRBV18 with TRBJ2-3; possible D gene TRBD2, 6 bases. CDR3 length: 15 residues. Germline loops: CDR1 KGHSH, CDR2 LQKENI. V was cut by 5 bases and J by 2 bases, with 14 bases left in between. CDR3: CASSVLRGNTDTQYF. CDR3 DNA: TGTGCCAGCTCAGTCTTGCGGGGAAACACAGATACGCAGTATTTT.

This chain links TRBV12-3 or TRBV12-4 with TRBJ1-2; maybe TRBD1 (6 bases). CDR3 length: 12 amino acids. V lost 3 bases and J 8 bases, leaving 10 bases between the germline ends. As DNA, the CDR3 is TGTGCCAGCAGTTTTTGGGGGCAGGGCTACACCTTC. It codes for CASSFWGQGYTF.

V is TRBV11-2 and J is TRBJ2-1, with a possible D match to TRBD2 (6 bases). The CDR3 is 16 amino acids. Germline-derived CDR1 and CDR2 are SGHAT and FQNNGV. Between the trimmed V and J ends, which lost 1 base and 2 bases, there was a span of 12 bases. CDR3 protein: CASSLVGGATYNEQFF. The CDR3 coding sequence is TGTGCCAGCAGCTTAGTGGGCGGGGCCACCTACAATGAGCAGTTCTTC.

The chain links TRBV6-5 to TRBJ1-1; D remains ambiguous. Between the trimmed V and J ends, which lost 4 bases and 1 base, there was a span of 10 bases. This CDR3 is built from 14 residues. Looked up from germline, CDR1 is MNHEY and CDR2 is SVGAGI. The CDR3 coding sequence is TGTGCCAGCAGTTTTACAGTCACGAACACTGAAGCTTTCTTT. Protein product: CASSFTVTNTEAFF.

V is TRBV6-2 or TRBV6-3 and J is TRBJ2-1; 7 positions match TRBD1. V shed 2 bases, J shed 8 bases, and the junction held 9 bases outside the gene matches. Germline lookup yields CDR1 MNHEY and CDR2 SVGEGT. The CDR3 is made up of 15 amino acids. CDR3 amino acids: CASSYTTGWGDEQFF. DNA of the CDR3: TGTGCCAGCAGTTACACGACAGGGTGGGGTGATGAGCAGTTCTTC.

The V and J genes are TRBV27 and TRBJ1-4; 8 nucleotides align to TRBD1. J lost 6 bases, V lost 2 bases, and 8 bases had no gene match. This CDR3 has 16 amino acids. Per the germline V gene, CDR1 is MNHEY and CDR2 is SMNVEV (reference sequence). In DNA, the CDR3 is TGTGCCAGCAGTTTAACTCAGGGGGCGTCGGATGAAAAACTGTTTTTT. The encoded protein is CASSLTQGASDEKLFF. Looking up the rest from reference TRBV27 and TRBJ1-4 gives the full variable domain: EAQVTQNPRYLITVTGKKLTVTCSQNMNHEYMSWYRQDPGLGLRQIYYSMNVEVTDKGDVPEGYKVSRKEKRNFPLILESPSPNQTSLYFCASSLTQGASDEKLFFGSGTQLSVL.

The V and J genes are TRBV7-9 and TRBJ2-2; D is possibly TRBD1 (5 bases). Germline V gene lookup returns CDR1 SEHNR and CDR2 FQNEAQ (reference sequence). The V end lost 5 bases, the J end lost 5 bases, and 9 bases lay between the germline ends. The CDR3 extends over 13 amino acids. In DNA, the CDR3 is TGTGCCAGCAGCGTAGACAGTACCGGGGAGCTGTTTTTT. As protein: CASSVDSTGELFF.

Of note for this clone: Other DNA variants within this sample encode the same CDR3. This chain connects TRBV7-2 to TRBJ2-3, with D uncertain. There are 14 residues in the CDR3. From germline, CDR1 is SGHTA and CDR2 FQGNSA. The V end lost 3 bases, the J end lost 0 bases, and 7 bases lay between the germline ends. The CDR3 DNA sequence: TGTGCCAGCAGCTTCCTATCTAGCACAGATACGCAGTATTTT. Residues: CASSFLSSTDTQYF.

This clone was counted only a few times. V usage is TRBV5-1 and J usage is TRBJ2-7, with 10 positions matching TRBD2. J was trimmed by 5 bases and V by 4 bases; bases with no gene match: 6. This CDR3 is 14 amino acids long. CDR1 and CDR2 (germline): SGHRS, YFSETQ. CDR3: CASSGAGGNHEQYF. The CDR3, as DNA: TGCGCCAGCAGCGGAGCGGGAGGGAACCACGAGCAGTACTTC.

This chain joins TRBV7-2 and TRBJ2-1; 7 bases match TRBD2. Trimming cost V 0 bases and J 7 bases; bases outside gene matches: 3. There are 14 residues in the CDR3. The V gene's germline CDR1 is SGHTA and CDR2 FQGNSA. The CDR3 DNA reads as TGTGCCAGCAGCTTAGCCGGGGGGAGGAATGAGCAGTTCTTC. This encodes CASSLAGGRNEQFF. The full variable domain, in which reference TRBV7-2 and TRBJ2-1 provide the parts outside the CDR3, is GAGVSQSPSNKVTEKGKDVELRCDPISGHTALYWYRQSLGQGLEFLIYFQGNSAPDKSGLPSDRFSAERTGGSVSTLTIQRTQQEDSAVYLCASSLAGGRNEQFFGPGTRLTVL.

This rearrangement joins TRBV6-5 to TRBJ2-7, with TRBD2 identical over 9 bases. Losses at the gene ends were 7 bases for V and 3 bases for J; bases not matched to a gene: 10. The CDR3 loop spans 15 amino acids. The germline CDR1 and CDR2 sequences are MNHEY and SVGAGI. CDR3 residues: CASTTGIAGVYEQYF. In DNA, the CDR3 is TGTGCCAGCACCACCGGGATAGCGGGAGTCTACGAGCAGTACTTC.

In its sample, this clone was seen once. The chain employs TRBV7-9 and TRBJ1-2; tentative D call: TRBD1 (5 bases). This CDR3 contains 14 residues. CDR1 is SEHNR, CDR2 FQNEAQ, per germline (reference sequence). V lost 5 bases, J lost 1 base, and 11 bases lay in between. The CDR3 DNA reads as TGTGCCAGCAGCCCTTCGACAGTTAACTATGGCTACACCTTC. It translates to CASSPSTVNYGYTF.

This clone was recorded once. V and J are TRBV6-5 and TRBJ1-1; TRBD1 matches 9 bases. In germline, CDR1 is MNHEY, CDR2 SVGAGI. V trimming: 8 bases; J trimming: 8 bases; junction bases outside the gene matches: 12. This CDR3 spans 14 amino acids. This chain's CDR3 is CASWNGGQGKEAFF. The CDR3 DNA is TGTGCCAGCTGGAACGGGGGACAGGGAAAAGAAGCTTTCTTT.

The chain is built from TRBV29-1 and TRBJ2-5, with 11 positions matching TRBD2. Unmatched junction bases numbered 12, after V lost 7 bases and J lost 8 bases. The CDR3 loop spans 14 amino acids. Germline-derived CDR1 and CDR2 are SQVTM and ANQGSEA. CDR3 in amino acids: CSGQTSGALETQYF. The CDR3 coding sequence is TGCAGCGGCCAGACTAGCGGGGCGTTGGAAACCCAGTACTTC.

The chain is built from TRBV28 and TRBJ1-3; D is undetermined. Trimming shortened V by 1 base and J by 4 bases, and 5 bases separated the two germline ends. CDR1 and CDR2 (germline): MDHEN, SYDVKM. The CDR3 length is 13 residues. This CDR3 reads CASSLSVGNTIYF. The CDR3 DNA is TGTGCCAGCAGTTTATCGGTGGGAAACACCATATATTTT.

V and J are TRBV6-2 or TRBV6-3 and TRBJ1-5; D is uncertain. The CDR3 consists of 15 residues. The V gene lost 0 bases and the J gene lost 2 bases, with 8 bases spanning the gap. Germline V gives CDR1 MNHEY, CDR2 SVGEGT. The CDR3 here is CASSYSGSGNQPQHF. Written as DNA, the CDR3 is TGTGCCAGCAGTTACTCTGGTAGTGGCAATCAGCCCCAGCATTTT.

The chain joins TRBV28 to TRBJ2-1; tentatively, D is TRBD1 (5 bases). The CDR3 extends over 15 amino acids. The germline gives CDR1 MDHEN, CDR2 SYDVKM. V lost 10 bases and J lost 0, with 16 bases in between. The CDR3 loop is CATNGRQGSYNEQFF. The CDR3 coding sequence is TGTGCCACCAATGGAAGGCAGGGCTCCTACAATGAGCAGTTCTTC.

This chain connects TRBV2 to TRBJ1-1; unclear D gene. V gave up 6 bases and J gave up 4 bases, with 18 bases separating them. This CDR3 has 15 amino acids. Germline V CDR1 and CDR2: SNHLY, FYNNEI. CDR3: CASSLTPVGGTEAFF. The CDR3 nucleotides read TGTGCCAGCAGCTTAACCCCAGTGGGAGGCACTGAAGCTTTCTTT. Complete variable domain (other parts from reference TRBV2 and TRBJ1-1): EPEVTQTPSHQVTQMGQEVILRCVPISNHLYFYWYRQILGQKVEFLVSFYNNEISEKSEIFDDQFSVERPDGSNFTLKIRSTKLEDSAMYFCASSLTPVGGTEAFFGQGTRLTVV.

This sequence joins TRBV13 and TRBJ1-1; 9 positions match TRBD1. The V segment lost 5 bases and the J segment 2 bases; nucleotides outside the gene matches: 6. The CDR3 is 15 amino acids. In germline, CDR1 is PRHDT, CDR2 FYEKMQ (reference sequence). The CDR3 loop is CASSRTGASNTEAFF. DNA of the CDR3: TGTGCCAGCAGCAGGACAGGGGCCTCAAACACTGAAGCTTTCTTT.